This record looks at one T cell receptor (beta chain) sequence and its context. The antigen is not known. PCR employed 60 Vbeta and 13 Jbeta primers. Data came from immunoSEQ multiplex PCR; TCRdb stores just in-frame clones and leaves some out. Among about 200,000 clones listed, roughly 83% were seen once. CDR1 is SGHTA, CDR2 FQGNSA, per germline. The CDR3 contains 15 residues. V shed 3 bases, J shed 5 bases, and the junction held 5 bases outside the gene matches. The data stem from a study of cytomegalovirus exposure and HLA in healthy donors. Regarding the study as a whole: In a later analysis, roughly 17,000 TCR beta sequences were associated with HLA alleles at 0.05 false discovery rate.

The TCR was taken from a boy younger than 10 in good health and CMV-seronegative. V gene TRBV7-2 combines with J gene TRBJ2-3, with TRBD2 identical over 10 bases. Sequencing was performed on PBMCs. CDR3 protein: CASSLLAGDGDTQYF. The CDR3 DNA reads TGTGCCAGCAGCTTGCTAGCGGGAGATGGAGATACGCAGTATTTT.